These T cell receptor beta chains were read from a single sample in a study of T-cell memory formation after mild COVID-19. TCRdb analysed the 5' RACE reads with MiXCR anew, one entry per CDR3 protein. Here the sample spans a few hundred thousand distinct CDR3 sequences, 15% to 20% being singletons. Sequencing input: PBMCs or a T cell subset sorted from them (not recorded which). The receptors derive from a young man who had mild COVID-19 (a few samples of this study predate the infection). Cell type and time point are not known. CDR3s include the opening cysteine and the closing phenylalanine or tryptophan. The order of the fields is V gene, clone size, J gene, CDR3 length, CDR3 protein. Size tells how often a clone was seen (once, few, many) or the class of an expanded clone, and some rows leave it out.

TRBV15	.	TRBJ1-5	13	CATSRDRGQPQHF
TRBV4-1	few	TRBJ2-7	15	CASSQVLGRRNEQYF
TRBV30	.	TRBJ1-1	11	CAWSGTIGAFF
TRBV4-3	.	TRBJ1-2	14	CASSQDLSWRGYTF
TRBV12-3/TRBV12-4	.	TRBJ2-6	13	CATGGGGANVLTF
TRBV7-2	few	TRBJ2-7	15	CASSLDRGWSYEQYF
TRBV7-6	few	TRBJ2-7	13	CASSPGPGYEQYF
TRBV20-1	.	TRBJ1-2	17	CSAPTRDGLSANYGYTF
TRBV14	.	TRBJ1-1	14	CASSHGTGNTEAFF
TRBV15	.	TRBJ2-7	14	CATSRDRDIYEQYF
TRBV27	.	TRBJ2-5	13	CASSLSWGETQYF
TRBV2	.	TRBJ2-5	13	CASGRDPPETQYF
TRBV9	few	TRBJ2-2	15	CASSTRGGDTGELFF
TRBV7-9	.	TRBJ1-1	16	CASSLGQGSVNTEAFF
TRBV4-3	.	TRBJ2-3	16	CASSQLAGGLTDTQYF
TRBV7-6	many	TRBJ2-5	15	CASSLDAGYQETQYF
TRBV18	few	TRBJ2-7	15	CASSPAGGPSYEQYF
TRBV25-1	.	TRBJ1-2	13	CASSETGKDSYTF
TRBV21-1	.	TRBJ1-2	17	CASSKARPGVYSYGYTF
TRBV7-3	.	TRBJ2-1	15	CASSLAGRGDNEQFF
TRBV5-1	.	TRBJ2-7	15	CASSLISRGAYEQYF
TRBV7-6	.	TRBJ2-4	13	CAGAASQQARQYF
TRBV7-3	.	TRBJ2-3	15	CASSVRVGSTDTQYF
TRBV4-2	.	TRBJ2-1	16	CASSHPGRGAYNEQFF
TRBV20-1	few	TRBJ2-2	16	CSARDPLRGNTGELFF
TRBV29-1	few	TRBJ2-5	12	CSVTTVTETQYF
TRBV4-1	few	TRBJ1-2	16	CASSQGIMGRTSGYTF
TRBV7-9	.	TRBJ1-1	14	CASSFGTGRTEAFF
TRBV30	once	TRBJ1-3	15	CAWSDGVIAGNTIYF
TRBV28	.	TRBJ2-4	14	CASSLTVAKNIQYF
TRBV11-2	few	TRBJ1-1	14	CASSRLGEGTEAFF
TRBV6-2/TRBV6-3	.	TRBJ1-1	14	CASSYSVEALEAFF
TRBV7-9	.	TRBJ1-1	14	CASSAQGGNTEAFF
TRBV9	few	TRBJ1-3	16	CASSVGTGPSGNTIYF
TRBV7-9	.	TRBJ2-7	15	CASSGGTSFSYEQYF
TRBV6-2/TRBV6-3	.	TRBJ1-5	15	CASSFDGQGNQPQHF
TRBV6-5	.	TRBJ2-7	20	CASSYYPPTSGGTYSYEQYF
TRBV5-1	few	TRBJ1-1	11	CASSEAGAAFF
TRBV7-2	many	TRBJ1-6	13	CASSPLHNSPLHF
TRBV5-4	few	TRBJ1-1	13	CASSLERITEAFF
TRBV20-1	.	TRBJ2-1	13	CSASQNWGDEQFF
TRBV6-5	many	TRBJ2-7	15	CASRVDLRGGHEQYF
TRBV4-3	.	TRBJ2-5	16	CASSQGPAVEGETQYF
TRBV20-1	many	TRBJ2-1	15	CSARFSYRGVNEQFF
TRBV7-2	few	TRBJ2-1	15	CASSTTSLPANEQFF